The clone carrying this T cell receptor (beta chain) was found a few times. Within the sample, other DNA sequences also encode this same CDR3. The data are from a study of shared clonotypes between healthy human individuals. Only in-frame clones appear in the TCRdb table, and some are missing; sequencing was by immunoSEQ multiplex PCR. In the table there are roughly 2,000,000 clones, roughly 95% of which are singletons. Naive-designated CD8 cells lacked CD45RO, were positively enriched for CCR7, and omitted terminally differentiated effector memory CD45RA+ cells. The donors were all Caucasian adults (living in Nashville, Tennessee). Germline trimming cut 0 bases from V and 3 bases from J; bases unmatched to any gene: 1. Germline CDR1 is GTSNPN and CDR2 is SVGIG (reference sequence). The CDR3 is made up of 13 amino acids.

The receptor was derived from a man younger than 35 in good health. The chain is built from TRBV30 and TRBJ2-7; 8 positions agree with TRBD1. The source material was naive CD8+ T cells sorted from blood. CDR3 coding DNA: TGTGCCTGGAGTGTAACAGGGGGCTACGAGCAGTACTTC. Translation: CAWSVTGGYEQYF.